One sample yielded the 29 T cell receptor beta chains listed below, sequenced in a study of OX40 agonist ivuxolimab in advanced cancers. Only in-frame clones appear in the TCRdb table, and some are missing; sequencing was by immunoSEQ multiplex PCR. The data contain some 68,000 clones, 65% to 90% of them singletons. Sample: CD4+ or CD8+ T cells sorted from blood, taken in a trial of the OX40 agonist ivuxolimab. The origin of the receptors is an adult with an advanced solid tumor such as melanoma, head and neck, liver or kidney cancer.

V and J are TRBV27 and TRBJ2-1, with 13 nucleotides matching TRBD2. Looked up from germline, CDR1 is MNHEY and CDR2 is SMNVEV (reference sequence). With 1 base clipped from V and 7 bases from J, the junction kept 7 bases outside the gene matches. The CDR3 totals 17 residues. In DNA, the CDR3 is TGTGCCAGCAGTTTATACGGACTAGCGGGGGCCGGAAATGAGCAGTTCTTC. Protein: CASSLYGLAGAGNEQFF.

V gene TRBV5-8 combines with J gene TRBJ2-5; no clear D gene. The V gene's germline CDR1 is SGHTS and CDR2 YDEGEE. V dropped 6 bases and J dropped 7 bases, with 19 bases sitting between them. The CDR3 has 14 residues. CDR3 region: CASISSPQQRTQYF. CDR3 in DNA: TGTGCCAGCATCTCCTCCCCCCAGCAACGGACCCAGTACTTC.

The chain links TRBV25-1 to TRBJ1-3; D is ambiguous. Trimming cost V 7 bases and J 4 bases, with 14 bases left between them. CDR1 MGHDK and CDR2 SYGVNS come from the germline V gene. This CDR3 is built from 14 residues. Here the CDR3 DNA reads TGTGCCAGCATCGCGGCGAATAAAGGAAACACCATATATTTT. It yields the protein CASIAANKGNTIYF.

The V gene is TRBV19, the J gene TRBJ1-5, with D unresolved. CDR3 length equals 13 residues. The germline gives CDR1 LNHDA, CDR2 SQIVND (reference sequence). Trimming shortened V by 5 bases and J by 4 bases, and 9 bases separated the two germline ends. The chain's CDR3 is CASSLLGNQPQHF. The DNA of the CDR3 is TGTGCCAGTAGTTTGTTGGGGAATCAGCCCCAGCATTTT.

This chain joins TRBV19 and TRBJ1-5; D perhaps matches TRBD1 (5 bases). The CDR3 consists of 15 residues. The germline V gene encodes CDR1 LNHDA and CDR2 SQIVND (reference sequence). Trimming stripped 4 bases from V and 2 bases from J, with 12 bases between. CDR3 nucleotide sequence: TGTGCCAGTAGTAGAGGACGGGACGGCAATCAGCCCCAGCATTTT. The encoded protein is CASSRGRDGNQPQHF.

The rearrangement links TRBV9 to TRBJ2-2, with TRBD2 as a possible D gene (5 bases). Trimming removed 6 bases at V and 0 bases at J, with 9 bases between. The CDR3 totals 14 residues. Germline CDR1 and CDR2: SGDLS and YYNGEE. CDR3 nucleotides: TGTGCCAGCAACGGCGGGTCGAACACCGGGGAGCTGTTTTTT. It yields the protein CASNGGSNTGELFF.

This clone was picked up a small number of times. The genes are TRBV5-4 and TRBJ2-2; maybe TRBD1 (6 bases). The ends were cut back, 2 bases at V and 5 bases at J, with 10 bases in the middle. There are 14 residues in the CDR3. Germline loops: CDR1 SGHNT, CDR2 YYREEE (reference sequence). CDR3 nucleotides: TGTGCCAGCAGCTTACAGGGTGGTACCGGGGAGCTGTTTTTT. Its protein is CASSLQGGTGELFF.

The chain has TRBV2 and TRBJ1-4; D is unclear. CDR1 is SNHLY, CDR2 FYNNEI, per germline. CDR3 size: 13 residues. Trimming cost V 8 bases and J 8 bases, with 15 bases left between them. The CDR3 here is CASSEAGREKLFF. DNA for the CDR3: TGTGCCAGCTCCGAGGCGGGGAGGGAAAAACTGTTTTTT.

The gene calls are TRBV6-5 and TRBJ1-6; D not resolved. From germline, CDR1 is MNHEY and CDR2 SVGAGI. This CDR3 contains 16 residues. Deletions cut 2 bases from V and 5 bases from J, with 13 bases between. The CDR3 loop is CASSYLGRGNNSPLHF. As DNA, the CDR3 is TGTGCCAGCAGTTACCTTGGCCGGGGAAATAATTCACCCCTCCACTTT.

The chain has TRBV10-3 and TRBJ2-3, with a possible D match to TRBD2 (7 bases). Per germline, CDR1 ENHRY and CDR2 SYGVKD. Trimming removed 0 bases from V and 4 bases from J, with 11 bases in between. This CDR3 region has 15 residues. The CDR3 DNA reads as TGTGCCATCAGTGAGTCGGCGGGGGCGGCAGATACGCAGTATTTT. Its protein is CAISESAGAADTQYF.

The rearrangement links TRBV6-6 to TRBJ2-5; 7 bases are shared with TRBD1. This CDR3 contains 15 residues. J lost 6 bases, V lost 7 bases, and 14 bases had no gene match. Germline V gene data show CDR1 as MNHNY and CDR2 as SVGAGI (reference sequence). CDR3 DNA: TGTGCCAGCACCAACTCCCCGACAGGGAGAAAGACCCAGTACTTC. Protein: CASTNSPTGRKTQYF.

The V gene is TRBV10-3, the J gene TRBJ2-3, with 11 bases that match TRBD2. Germline loops: CDR1 ENHRY, CDR2 SYGVKD. The CDR3 totals 15 residues. The V segment lost 5 bases and the J segment 6 bases; nucleotides outside the gene matches: 7. CDR3 DNA: TGTGCCATCAGTACCGGGACTAGCGGTGGGGATACGCAGTATTTT. This encodes CAISTGTSGGDTQYF.

This chain links TRBV5-1 with TRBJ2-3; TRBD2 agrees at 8 bases. The V gene end was trimmed by 7 bases and the J gene end by 4 bases; junction bases not matched to a gene: 8. Germline lookup yields CDR1 SGHRS and CDR2 YFSETQ. This CDR3 has 14 amino acids. CDR3 in amino acids: CASFRSGGPDTQYF. In DNA, the CDR3 is TGCGCCAGCTTCCGGAGCGGGGGCCCAGATACGCAGTATTTT.

This clone was detected only a few times. The rearrangement links TRBV29-1 to TRBJ2-5, with D uncertain. The CDR3 sequence is 13 residues long. V lost 1 base and J lost 5, with 11 bases in between. Germline V gene sequence: CDR1 SQVTM, CDR2 ANQGSEA. The CDR3 region has the DNA TGCAGCGTTGAAGGCGTGGGGTTGGAGACCCAGTACTTC. This translates into CSVEGVGLETQYF. The whole variable domain, filled in from reference TRBV29-1 and TRBJ2-5, reads SAVISQKPSRDICQRGTSLTIQCQVDSQVTMMFWYRQQPGQSLTLIATANQGSEATYESGFVIDKFPISRPNLTFSTLTVSNMSPEDSSIYLCSVEGVGLETQYFGPGTRLLVL.

The chain carries TRBV6-4 and TRBJ1-2; TRBD1 matches 8 bases. The germline gives CDR1 MRHNA, CDR2 SNTAGT. CDR3 length: 15 residues. V was pared by 2 bases and J by 7 bases, with 9 bases of the junction left unmatched. CDR3 residues: CASSDQTGAYSGYTF. The CDR3 DNA sequence: TGTGCCAGCAGTGACCAGACAGGGGCATACTCTGGCTACACCTTC.

Concerning this clone itself: The junction departs from the called germline gene at one end, perhaps through a read error. The V call is TRBV18, the J call TRBJ1-2; possibly TRBD1 for D (5 bases). The CDR3 covers 15 residues. The V gene's germline CDR1 is KGHSH and CDR2 LQKENI. The CDR3 DNA reads TGTGCCAGCTCACACGAACCCGGGGCTAACAATGGCTACACCTTC. This gives the protein CASSHEPGANNGYTF.

V usage is TRBV7-9 and J usage is TRBJ2-5; the D call may be TRBD1 or TRBD2 (5 bases each). Per the germline V gene, CDR1 is SEHNR and CDR2 is FQNEAQ (reference sequence). This CDR3 comprises 15 residues. V was clipped by 1 base and J by 0 bases, with 9 bases between them. The CDR3, as DNA: TGTGCCAGCAGCTTAGGGGACCGCGACCAAGAGACCCAGTACTTC. It encodes CASSLGDRDQETQYF.

This sequence joins TRBV5-6 and TRBJ1-2, with TRBD1 matching over 8 bases. V was pared by 4 bases and J by 4 bases, with 15 bases of the junction left unmatched. The CDR3 has 17 residues. CDR1 SGHDT and CDR2 YYEEEE come from the germline V gene. The CDR3 nucleotides read TGTGCCAGCAGCCCCGGACAGGGAGGGTCCATTAGCTATGGCTACACCTTC. It yields the protein CASSPGQGGSISYGYTF.

The table lists this clone with a few counts. The chain is built from TRBV19 and TRBJ2-4; tentative D call: TRBD2 (7 bases). Trimming cost V 3 bases and J 3 bases, with 18 bases left between them. CDR3 length: 17 residues. From germline, CDR1 is LNHDA and CDR2 SQIVND (reference sequence). DNA of the CDR3: TGTGCCAGTAGTATCCCACCGGACGGGGGGCTCAAAAACATTCAGTACTTC. Translation: CASSIPPDGGLKNIQYF.

This chain uses TRBV6-6 with TRBJ1-3, with D unresolved. The V gene lost 2 bases and the J gene lost 0 bases, with 11 bases spanning the gap. This CDR3 comprises 16 residues. CDR1 and CDR2 from the germline V gene are MNHNY and SVGAGI (reference sequence). The DNA for the CDR3 is TGTGCCAGCAGTTACGATGGCGGATACTCTGGAAACACCATATATTTT. Protein sequence: CASSYDGGYSGNTIYF.

This clone was seen only once. This rearrangement joins TRBV7-2 to TRBJ2-4, with D perhaps being TRBD1 or TRBD2 (6 bases each). Trimming took 5 bases from V and 10 from J, leaving 18 bases between them. The V gene's germline CDR1 is SGHTA and CDR2 FQGNSA. The CDR3 has 14 amino acids. The CDR3 DNA sequence: TGTGCCAGCAGCCAACTGGGGGGACAAGGTATTCAGTACTTC. Translating gives CASSQLGGQGIQYF.

The gene calls are TRBV5-5 and TRBJ1-5, with 11 positions matching TRBD1. The CDR3 has 17 amino acids. The J segment lost 3 bases and the V segment lost 4 bases, leaving 9 bases of the junction unmatched. Germline-derived CDR1 and CDR2 are SGHKS and YYEKEE (reference sequence). CDR3 nucleotide sequence: TGTGCCAGCAGCGTAGGACAGGGGGCGCTTACCAATCAGCCCCAGCATTTT. Its protein product is CASSVGQGALTNQPQHF.

The chain recombines TRBV10-3 with TRBJ2-7, with D maybe TRBD2 (6 bases). Germline values: CDR1 ENHRY, CDR2 SYGVKD. There are 12 residues in the CDR3. V was clipped by 5 bases and J by 3 bases, with 8 bases between them. Written as DNA, the CDR3 is TGTGCCATCAGTTCGCGGGACTACGAGCAGTACTTC. Amino acids: CAISSRDYEQYF.

This chain links TRBV28 with TRBJ1-2, with 7 bases matching TRBD1. Germline V gene sequence: CDR1 MDHEN, CDR2 SYDVKM. With 10 bases clipped from V and 2 bases from J, the junction kept 13 bases outside the gene matches. The CDR3 contains 15 residues. The CDR3 nucleotides read TGTGCCACCTATGGACAGGCCCTGGCCAACTATGGCTACACCTTC. Translating it yields CATYGQALANYGYTF.

This sequence joins TRBV30 and TRBJ1-5; 9 positions match TRBD1. With 4 bases clipped from V and 5 bases from J, the junction kept 9 bases outside the gene matches. CDR1 GTSNPN and CDR2 SVGIG come from the germline V gene (reference sequence). The CDR3 spans 15 residues. This chain's CDR3 is CAWTGTGTGHQPQHF. As DNA, the CDR3 is TGTGCCTGGACCGGAACCGGGACAGGGCATCAGCCCCAGCATTTT.

This clone came up once. The genes are TRBV5-1 and TRBJ1-1; 7 bases match TRBD1. V lost 7 bases to trimming and J lost 0 bases; unmatched junction nucleotides: 12. Germline values: CDR1 SGHRS, CDR2 YFSETQ. CDR3 length: 16 amino acids. The CDR3 spells CASGPGQRSLNTEAFF. The CDR3 coding sequence is TGCGCCAGCGGCCCGGGACAGAGAAGCCTGAACACTGAAGCTTTCTTT.

V and J are TRBV7-2 and TRBJ2-3, with TRBD2 matching over 9 bases. Germline CDR1 and CDR2: SGHTA and FQGNSA. The CDR3 is 11 amino acids. Trimming took 8 bases from V and 14 from J; bases not matched to a gene: 8. This CDR3 reads CASLGGGAGYF. As DNA, the CDR3 is TGTGCCAGCCTTGGCGGGGGGGCCGGGTATTTT.

The chain combines TRBV18 with TRBJ2-2, with D hard to call. Per germline, CDR1 KGHSH and CDR2 LQKENI. Deletions cut 2 bases from V and 7 bases from J, with 11 bases between. This CDR3 is 14 amino acids long. The CDR3 bases are TGTGCCAGCTCACCAGTACCTAGAGTCGGGGAGCTGTTTTTT. This encodes CASSPVPRVGELFF. The full variable domain, its missing parts supplied by reference TRBV18 and TRBJ2-2, is NAGVMQNPRHLVRRRGQEARLRCSPMKGHSHVYWYRQLPEEGLKFMVYLQKENIIDESGMPKERFSAEFPKEGPSILRIQQVVRGDSAAYFCASSPVPRVGELFFGEGSRLTVL.

The V call is TRBV9, the J call TRBJ2-7; 7 positions match TRBD1. Germline CDR1 reads SGDLS; CDR2 reads YYNGEE. Losses at the gene ends were 3 bases for V and 0 bases for J; bases not matched to a gene: 6. This CDR3 comprises 15 residues. This CDR3 reads CASSAGTADSYEQYF. In DNA form, the CDR3 reads TGTGCCAGCAGCGCCGGGACAGCCGACTCCTACGAGCAGTACTTC.